This T cell receptor (beta chain) is from a study of beta chain features in type 1 diabetes. General observations from the study: A definitive answer on HLA type influencing TCRB rearrangement was not reached here.

This clone was counted between two and nine times. Antigen unknown. Sorting that relied on CD45RO/CCR7/CD25/CD127/CD95/CD27 yielded CD4+ naive, central memory, regulatory and stem cell-like memory cells. Expressed TCRB transcripts were sequenced because the entire RNA isolate underwent reverse transcription. Roughly 3.5 million reads per sample on average were obtained from naive, central memory and regulatory T cell samples. The repertoire was sequenced with immunoSEQ multiplex PCR; TCRdb's copy has only in-frame clones and lacks some. The sample holds 350,000 to 450,000 clones; over 11% are singletons and the top ten take around 0.039%. Between the trimmed V and J ends, which lost 4 bases and 3 bases, there was a span of 15 bases. The germline V gene has CDR1 SGHTA and CDR2 FQGNSA. There are 16 residues in the CDR3.

The source is a man under 40 in good health. The chain joins TRBV7-2 to TRBJ2-2; D ambiguous. The sample taken for sequencing was naive CD4+ T cells from blood. The CDR3 region is CASSSTPRGYTGELFF. In DNA, the CDR3 is TGTGCCAGCAGCTCTACACCCAGAGGATACACCGGGGAGCTGTTTTTT.